This TCR beta chain emerged from a study of blood T cell repertoires in COVID-19. Study-wide context: Sample material is recorded as cDNA or gDNA derived from T cells, B-cell-depleted T cells, or PBMCs.

Methods used by the authors: Estimated nucleated cell counts came from reference gene primer amplification. Sequenced by immunoSEQ multiplex PCR; TCRdb stores in-frame clones only, minus some. The V and J calls and clone size were taken over from that table, and D and trimming were inferred from the DNA. The table includes over 100,000 clones, approximately 89% detected once. Germline loops: CDR1 MNHNY, CDR2 SVGAGI (reference sequence). V lost 6 bases and J lost 3; bases outside the gene matches: 10. This CDR3 has 15 amino acids. The sequence derives from a man aged 50-59 years with acute or convalescent COVID-19. The sample consisted of peripheral blood. The rearrangement joins TRBV6-6 to TRBJ2-7; TRBD2 agrees at 8 bases. This CDR3 reads CASSSGLGGRYEQYF. Here the CDR3 DNA reads TGTGCCAGCAGCTCGGGACTAGGTGGCCGCTACGAGCAGTACTTC.